This entry features one T cell receptor (beta chain) sequence. Its matching antigen is unknown. Germline V gives CDR1 SGHNT, CDR2 YYREEE (reference sequence). The CDR3 sequence is 15 residues long. V lost 0 bases and J lost 2, with 8 bases in between. The data stem from a study of T cell responses to AZD1222 COVID-19 vaccine. Whole-study findings and limits: Nearly half of spike-specific TCRs reportedly target unmutated variant regions. Two doses of AZD1222 preceded a rise in Spike-specific TCR breadth and depth.

Clones were read by immunoSEQ multiplex PCR, and TCRdb kept only the in-frame ones, dropping some. Here the sample spans roughly 190,000 clones, 90% to 95% being singletons. The receptor comes from an adult who received the MenACWY meningococcal vaccine as a control. This sample comprised peripheral blood, obtained 28 days after the second dose of the MenACWY control vaccine. The chain couples TRBV5-4 to TRBJ2-2; the D is unclear. This CDR3 reads CASSLEPLNTGELFF. Written as DNA, the CDR3 is TGTGCCAGCAGCTTGGAACCCTTAAACACCGGGGAGCTGTTTTTT.